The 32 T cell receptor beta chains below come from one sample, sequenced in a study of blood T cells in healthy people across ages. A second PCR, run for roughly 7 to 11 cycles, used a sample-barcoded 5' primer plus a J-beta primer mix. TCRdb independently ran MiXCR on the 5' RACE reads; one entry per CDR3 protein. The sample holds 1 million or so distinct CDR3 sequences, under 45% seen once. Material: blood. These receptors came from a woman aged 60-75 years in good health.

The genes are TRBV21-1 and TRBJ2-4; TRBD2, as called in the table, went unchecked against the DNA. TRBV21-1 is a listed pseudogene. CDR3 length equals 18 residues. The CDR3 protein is CASSKRSGTSLRKNIQYF. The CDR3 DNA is TGTGCCAGCAGCAAAAGGAGCGGGACTAGCCTAAGGAAAAACATTCAGTACTTC.

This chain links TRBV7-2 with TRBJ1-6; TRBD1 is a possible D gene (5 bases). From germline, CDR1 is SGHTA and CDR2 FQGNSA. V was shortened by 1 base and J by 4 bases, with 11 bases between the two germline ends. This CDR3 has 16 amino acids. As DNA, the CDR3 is TGTGCCAGCAGCTTAGAGGGAGGGGTGTATAATTCACCCCTCCACTTT. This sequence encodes CASSLEGGVYNSPLHF.

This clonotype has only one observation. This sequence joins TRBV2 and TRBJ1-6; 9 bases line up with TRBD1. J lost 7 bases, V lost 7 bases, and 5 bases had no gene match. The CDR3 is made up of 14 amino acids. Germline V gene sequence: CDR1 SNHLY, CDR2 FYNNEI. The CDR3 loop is CASTQGARNSPLHF. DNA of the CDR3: TGTGCCAGCACACAGGGGGCACGAAATTCACCCCTCCACTTT.

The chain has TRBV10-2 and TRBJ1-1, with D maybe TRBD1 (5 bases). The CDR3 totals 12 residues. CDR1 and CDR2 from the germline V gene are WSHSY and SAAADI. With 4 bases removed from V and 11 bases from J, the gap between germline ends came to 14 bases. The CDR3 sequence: CASSVAGDAAFF. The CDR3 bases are TGCGCCAGCAGTGTAGCGGGGGACGCTGCTTTCTTT.

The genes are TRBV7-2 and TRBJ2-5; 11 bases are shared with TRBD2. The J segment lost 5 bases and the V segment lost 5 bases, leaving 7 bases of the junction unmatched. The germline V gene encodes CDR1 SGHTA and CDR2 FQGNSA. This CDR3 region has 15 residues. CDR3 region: CASSTPTSGTETQYF. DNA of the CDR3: TGTGCCAGCAGCACACCGACTAGCGGGACGGAGACCCAGTACTTC. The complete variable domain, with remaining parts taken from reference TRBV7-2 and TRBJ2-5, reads GAGVSQSPSNKVTEKGKDVELRCDPISGHTALYWYRQSLGQGLEFLIYFQGNSAPDKSGLPSDRFSAERTGGSVSTLTIQRTQQEDSAVYLCASSTPTSGTETQYFGPGTRLLVL.

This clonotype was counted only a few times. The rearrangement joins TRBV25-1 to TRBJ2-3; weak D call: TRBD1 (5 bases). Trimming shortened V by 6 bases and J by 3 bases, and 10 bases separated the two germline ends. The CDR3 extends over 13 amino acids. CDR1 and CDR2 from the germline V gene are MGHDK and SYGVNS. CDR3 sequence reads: CASRFRQTDTQYF. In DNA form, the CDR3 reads TGTGCCAGCAGATTTAGACAGACAGATACGCAGTATTTT.

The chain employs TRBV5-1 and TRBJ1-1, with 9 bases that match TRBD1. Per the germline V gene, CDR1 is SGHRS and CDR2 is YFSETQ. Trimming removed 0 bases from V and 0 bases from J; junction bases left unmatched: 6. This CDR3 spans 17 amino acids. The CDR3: CASSLGTGDSLNTEAFF. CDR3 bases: TGCGCCAGCAGCTTGGGGACAGGGGATTCACTGAACACTGAAGCTTTCTTT.

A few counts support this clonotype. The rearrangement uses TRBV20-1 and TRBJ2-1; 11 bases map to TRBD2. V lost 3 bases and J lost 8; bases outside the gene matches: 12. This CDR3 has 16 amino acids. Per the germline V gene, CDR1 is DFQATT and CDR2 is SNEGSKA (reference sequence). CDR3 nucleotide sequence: TGCAGTGCTAGGCTACCTAGCGGGAGGCAGGGGGATGAGCAGTTCTTC. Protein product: CSARLPSGRQGDEQFF.

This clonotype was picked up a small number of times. CDR3 loop: CASSHSEKLFF. The CDR3 DNA follows: TGTGCCAGCAGTCACAGTGAAAAACTGTTTTTT. The V call is TRBV2, the J call TRBJ1-4; D unclear. This CDR3 comprises 11 residues. The V gene's germline CDR1 is SNHLY and CDR2 FYNNEI. The V and J ends lost 5 bases and 7 bases respectively, with 5 bases between them. The whole variable domain, remainder taken from reference TRBV2 and TRBJ1-4, is EPEVTQTPSHQVTQMGQEVILRCVPISNHLYFYWYRQILGQKVEFLVSFYNNEISEKSEIFDDQFSVERPDGSNFTLKIRSTKLEDSAMYFCASSHSEKLFFGSGTQLSVL.

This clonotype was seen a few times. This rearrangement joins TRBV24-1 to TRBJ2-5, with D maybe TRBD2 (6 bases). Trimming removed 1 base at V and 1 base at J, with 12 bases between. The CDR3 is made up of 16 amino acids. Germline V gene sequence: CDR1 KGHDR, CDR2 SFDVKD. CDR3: CATSDFGGGRQETQYF. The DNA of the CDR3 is TGTGCCACCAGTGATTTTGGGGGAGGCCGCCAAGAGACCCAGTACTTC.

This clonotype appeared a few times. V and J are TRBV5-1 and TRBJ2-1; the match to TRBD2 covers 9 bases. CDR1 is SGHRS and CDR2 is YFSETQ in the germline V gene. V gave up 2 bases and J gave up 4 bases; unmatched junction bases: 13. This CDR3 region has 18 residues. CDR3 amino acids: CASSLLSGRIAGYNEQFF. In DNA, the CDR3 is TGCGCCAGCAGCTTACTTAGCGGGAGAATAGCCGGGTACAATGAGCAGTTCTTC. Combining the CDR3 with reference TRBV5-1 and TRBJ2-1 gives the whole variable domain KAGVTQTPRYLIKTRGQQVTLSCSPISGHRSVSWYQQTPGQGLQFLFEYFSETQRNKGNFPGRFSGRQFSNSRSEMNVSTLELGDSALYLCASSLLSGRIAGYNEQFFGPGTRLTVL.

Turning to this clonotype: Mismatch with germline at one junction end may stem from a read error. The CDR3 coding sequence is TGTGCCGGCAGCTCTCCCGTACGAGCGGGAGGGGACGAGCAGTACTTC. This sequence encodes CAGSSPVRAGGDEQYF. The gene calls are TRBV7-2 and TRBJ2-7; 10 bases are shared with TRBD2. Germline V CDR1 and CDR2: SGHTA, FQGNSA. The CDR3 totals 16 residues.

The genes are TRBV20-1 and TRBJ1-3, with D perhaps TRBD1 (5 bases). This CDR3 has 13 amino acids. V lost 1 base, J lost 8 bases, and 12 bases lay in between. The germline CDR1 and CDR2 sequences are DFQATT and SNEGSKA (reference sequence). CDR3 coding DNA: TGCAGTGCTAGAGTGATAGGGGAGGACACCATATATTTT. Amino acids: CSARVIGEDTIYF.

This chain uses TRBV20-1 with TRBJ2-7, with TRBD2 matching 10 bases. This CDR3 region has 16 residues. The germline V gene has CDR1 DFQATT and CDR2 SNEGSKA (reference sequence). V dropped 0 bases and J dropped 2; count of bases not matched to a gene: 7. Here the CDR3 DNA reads TGCAGTGCTAGAGATAAGGCTAGCGGGAGCCCCTACGAGCAGTACTTC. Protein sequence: CSARDKASGSPYEQYF.

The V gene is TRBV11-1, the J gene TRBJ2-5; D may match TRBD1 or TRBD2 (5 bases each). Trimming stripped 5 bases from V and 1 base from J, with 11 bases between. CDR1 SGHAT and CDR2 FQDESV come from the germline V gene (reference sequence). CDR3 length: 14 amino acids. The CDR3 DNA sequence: TGTGCCAGCAGCCAAGGGGCGGGCCAAGAGACCCAGTACTTC. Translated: CASSQGAGQETQYF.

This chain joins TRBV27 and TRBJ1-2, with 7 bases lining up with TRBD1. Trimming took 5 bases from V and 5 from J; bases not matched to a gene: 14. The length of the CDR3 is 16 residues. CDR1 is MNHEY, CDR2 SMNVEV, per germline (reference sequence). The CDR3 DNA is TGTGCCAGCAGTACGCACAGGGACAGCGGATCTTATGGCTACACCTTC. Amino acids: CASSTHRDSGSYGYTF.

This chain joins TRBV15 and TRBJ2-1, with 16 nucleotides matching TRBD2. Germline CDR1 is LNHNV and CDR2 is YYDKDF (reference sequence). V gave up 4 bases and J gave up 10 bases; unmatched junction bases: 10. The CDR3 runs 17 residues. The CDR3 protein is CATSKRGTSGRAQEQFF. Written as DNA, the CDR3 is TGTGCCACCAGCAAACGTGGGACTAGCGGGAGGGCCCAAGAGCAGTTCTTC.

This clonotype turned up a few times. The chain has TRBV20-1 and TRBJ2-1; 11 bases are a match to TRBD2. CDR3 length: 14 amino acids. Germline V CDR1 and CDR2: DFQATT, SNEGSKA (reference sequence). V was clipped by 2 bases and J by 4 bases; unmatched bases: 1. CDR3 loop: CSARTSGGYNEQFF. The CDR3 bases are TGCAGTGCTAGAACTAGCGGGGGATACAATGAGCAGTTCTTC.

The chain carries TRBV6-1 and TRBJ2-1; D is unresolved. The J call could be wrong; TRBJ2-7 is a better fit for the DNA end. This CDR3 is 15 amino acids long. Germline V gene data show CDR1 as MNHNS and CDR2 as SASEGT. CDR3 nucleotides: TGTGCCAGCAGTCAAATGGAGACCAGCATTTACGAGCAGTACTTC. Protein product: CASSQMETSIYEQYF.

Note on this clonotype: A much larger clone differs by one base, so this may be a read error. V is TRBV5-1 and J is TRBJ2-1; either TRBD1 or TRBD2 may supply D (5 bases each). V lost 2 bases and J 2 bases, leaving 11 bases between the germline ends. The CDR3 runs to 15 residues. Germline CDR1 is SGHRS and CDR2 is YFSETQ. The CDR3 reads CASSFVGATYNEQFF. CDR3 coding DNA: TGCGCCAGCAGCTTTGTCGGGGCAACCTACAATGAGCAGTTCTTC. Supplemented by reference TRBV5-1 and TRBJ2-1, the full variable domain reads KAGVTQTPRYLIKTRGQQVTLSCSPISGHRSVSWYQQTPGQGLQFLFEYFSETQRNKGNFPGRFSGRQFSNSRSEMNVSTLELGDSALYLCASSFVGATYNEQFFGPGTRLTVL.

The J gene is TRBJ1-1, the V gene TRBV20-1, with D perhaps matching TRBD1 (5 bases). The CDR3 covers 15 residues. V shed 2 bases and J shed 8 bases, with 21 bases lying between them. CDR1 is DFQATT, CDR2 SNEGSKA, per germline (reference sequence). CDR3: CSARPQIRDRGEAFF. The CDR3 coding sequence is TGCAGTGCTAGACCCCAAATCCGGGACCGAGGAGAAGCTTTCTTT.

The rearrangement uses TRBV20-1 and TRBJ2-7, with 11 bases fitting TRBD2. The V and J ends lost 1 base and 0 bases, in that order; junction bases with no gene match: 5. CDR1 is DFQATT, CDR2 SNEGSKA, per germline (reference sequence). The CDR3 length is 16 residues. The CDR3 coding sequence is TGCAGTGCTAGAGGGACTAGCGGGTCCCACTCCTACGAGCAGTACTTC. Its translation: CSARGTSGSHSYEQYF.

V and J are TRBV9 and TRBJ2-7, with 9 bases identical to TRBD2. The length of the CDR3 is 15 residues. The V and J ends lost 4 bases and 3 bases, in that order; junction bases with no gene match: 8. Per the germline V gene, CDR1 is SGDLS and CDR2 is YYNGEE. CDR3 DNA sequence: TGTGCCAGCAGCCCAGCTTCTAGCGGGGTCTACGAGCAGTACTTC. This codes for CASSPASSGVYEQYF.

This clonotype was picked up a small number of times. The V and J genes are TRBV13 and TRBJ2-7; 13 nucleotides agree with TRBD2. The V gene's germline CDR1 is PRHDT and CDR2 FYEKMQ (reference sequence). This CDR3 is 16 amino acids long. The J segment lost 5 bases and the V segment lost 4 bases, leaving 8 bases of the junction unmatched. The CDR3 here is CASSSRGTSGIHEQYF. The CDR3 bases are TGTGCCAGCAGCTCCAGAGGGACTAGCGGGATTCACGAGCAGTACTTC.

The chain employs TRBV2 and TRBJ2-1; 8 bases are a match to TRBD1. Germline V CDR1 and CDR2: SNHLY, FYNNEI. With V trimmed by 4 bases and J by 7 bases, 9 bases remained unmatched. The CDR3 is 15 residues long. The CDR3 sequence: CASSGRTGWVNEQFF. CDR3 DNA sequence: TGTGCCAGCAGTGGGAGGACAGGGTGGGTGAATGAGCAGTTCTTC.

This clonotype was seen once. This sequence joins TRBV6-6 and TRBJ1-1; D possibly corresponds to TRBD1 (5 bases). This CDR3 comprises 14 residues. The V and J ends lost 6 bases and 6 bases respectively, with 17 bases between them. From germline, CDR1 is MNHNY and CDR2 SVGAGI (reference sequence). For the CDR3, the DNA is TGTGCCAGCAGCGCCCCGCCGGGGGGGGCTGAAGCTTTCTTT. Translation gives CASSAPPGGAEAFF.

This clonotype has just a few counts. The CDR3 DNA sequence: TGTGCCAGCAGCCACCAGGCCTCACCCCTCCACTTT. Residues: CASSHQASPLHF. This rearrangement joins TRBV3-1 to TRBJ1-6; D call uncertain. Deletions cut 3 bases from V and 10 bases from J, with 7 bases between. CDR3 length: 12 residues. Germline V gene lookup returns CDR1 LGHDT and CDR2 YNNKEL (reference sequence). The whole variable domain, filled in from reference TRBV3-1 and TRBJ1-6, reads DTAVSQTPKYLVTQMGNDKSIKCEQNLGHDTMYWYKQDSKKFLKIMFSYNNKELIINETVPNRFSPKSPDKAHLNLHINSLELGDSAVYFCASSHQASPLHFGNGTRLTVT.

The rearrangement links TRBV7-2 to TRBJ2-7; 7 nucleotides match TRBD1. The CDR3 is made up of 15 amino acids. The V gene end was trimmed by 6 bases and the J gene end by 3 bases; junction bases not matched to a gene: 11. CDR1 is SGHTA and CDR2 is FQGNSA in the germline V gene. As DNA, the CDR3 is TGTGCCAGCAGACAAGACAGGGTCGGGTACTACGAGCAGTACTTC. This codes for CASRQDRVGYYEQYF.

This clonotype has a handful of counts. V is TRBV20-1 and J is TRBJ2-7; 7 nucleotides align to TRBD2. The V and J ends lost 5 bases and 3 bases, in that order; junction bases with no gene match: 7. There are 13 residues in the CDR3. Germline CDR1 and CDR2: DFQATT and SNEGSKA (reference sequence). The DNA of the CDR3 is TGCAGTGCTCGCGGGGACTACGGCTACGAGCAGTACTTC. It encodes CSARGDYGYEQYF.

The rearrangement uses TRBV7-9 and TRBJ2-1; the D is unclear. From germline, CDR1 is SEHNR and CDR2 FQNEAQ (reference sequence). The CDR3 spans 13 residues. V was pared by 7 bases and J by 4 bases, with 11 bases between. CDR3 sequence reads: CASTPRVYNEQFF. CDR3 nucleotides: TGTGCCAGCACCCCACGGGTTTACAATGAGCAGTTCTTC.

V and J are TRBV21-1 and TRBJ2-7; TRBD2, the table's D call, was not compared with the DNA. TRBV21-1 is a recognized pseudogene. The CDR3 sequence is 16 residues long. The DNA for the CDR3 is TGTGCCAGCAGCAAAGCCGTGCACAGATCAGGCCCAGATCAGTACTTC. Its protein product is CASSKAVHRSGPDQYF.

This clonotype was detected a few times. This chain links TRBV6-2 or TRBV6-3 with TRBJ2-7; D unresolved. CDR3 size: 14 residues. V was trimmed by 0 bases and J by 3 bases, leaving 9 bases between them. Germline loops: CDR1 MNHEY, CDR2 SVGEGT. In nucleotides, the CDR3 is TGTGCCAGCAGTTACTCTTTGCGGATCTACGAGCAGTACTTC. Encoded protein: CASSYSLRIYEQYF.